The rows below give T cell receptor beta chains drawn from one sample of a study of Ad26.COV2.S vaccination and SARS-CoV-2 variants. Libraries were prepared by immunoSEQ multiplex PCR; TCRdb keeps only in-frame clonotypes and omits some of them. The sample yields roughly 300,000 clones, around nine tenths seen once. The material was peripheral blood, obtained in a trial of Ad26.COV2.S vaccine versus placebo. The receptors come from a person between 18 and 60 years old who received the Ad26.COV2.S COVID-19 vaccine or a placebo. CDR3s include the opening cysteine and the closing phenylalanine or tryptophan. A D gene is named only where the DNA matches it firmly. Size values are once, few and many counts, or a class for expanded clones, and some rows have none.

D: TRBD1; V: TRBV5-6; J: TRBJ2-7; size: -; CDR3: CASSWGQGAYEQYF; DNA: TGTGCCAGCAGCTGGGGACAGGGGGCCTACGAGCAGTACTTC
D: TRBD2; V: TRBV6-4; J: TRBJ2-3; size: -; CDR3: CASSRLAGASVGTDTQYF; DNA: TGTGCCAGCTCCCGACTAGCGGGAGCCTCCGTGGGCACAGATACGCAGTATTTT
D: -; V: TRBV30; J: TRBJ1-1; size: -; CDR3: CAWVGIIAFF; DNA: TGTGCCTGGGTGGGGATTATAGCTTTCTTT
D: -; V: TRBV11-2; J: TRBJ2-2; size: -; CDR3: CASSLYGGSGELFF; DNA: TGTGCCAGCAGCTTATATGGGGGGTCCGGGGAGCTGTTTTTT
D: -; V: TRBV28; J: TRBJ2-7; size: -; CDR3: CASAVYLYEQYF; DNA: TGTGCCAGCGCAGTTTACCTGTACGAGCAGTACTTC
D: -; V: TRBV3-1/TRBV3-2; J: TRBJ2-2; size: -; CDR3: CASSPRGRGELFF; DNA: TGTGCCAGCAGCCCTAGAGGGCGAGGGGAGCTGTTTTTT
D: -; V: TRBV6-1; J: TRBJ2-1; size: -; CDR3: CASSEVGGVGYNEQFF; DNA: TGTGCCAGCAGTGAAGTGGGGGGCGTGGGGTACAATGAGCAGTTCTTC
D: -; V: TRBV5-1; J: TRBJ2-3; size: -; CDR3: CASSPPGGSTDTQYF; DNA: TGCGCCAGCAGCCCCCCCGGCGGCAGCACAGATACGCAGTATTTT
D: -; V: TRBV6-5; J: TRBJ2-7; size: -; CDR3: CASSKPGNPYEQYF; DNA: TGTGCCAGCAGTAAGCCCGGTAATCCCTACGAGCAGTACTTC
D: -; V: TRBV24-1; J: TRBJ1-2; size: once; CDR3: CATSDPNTGIYGYTF; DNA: TGTGCCACCAGTGATCCGAACACAGGGATCTATGGCTACACCTTC
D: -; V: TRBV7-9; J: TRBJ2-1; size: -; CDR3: CASRGSPVDNEQFF; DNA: TGTGCCAGCAGAGGGTCCCCCGTGGACAATGAGCAGTTCTTC
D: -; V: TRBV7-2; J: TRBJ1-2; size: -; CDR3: CASSLSGGRGYTF; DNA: TGTGCCAGCAGCTTATCCGGGGGGAGAGGCTACACCTTC
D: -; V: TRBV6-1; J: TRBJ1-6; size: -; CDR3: CASSASVFSSYNSPLHF; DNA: TGTGCCAGCAGTGCCAGCGTATTTAGCTCCTATAATTCACCCCTCCACTTT
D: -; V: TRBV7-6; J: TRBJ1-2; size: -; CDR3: CASSLGGGLPSDGYTF; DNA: TGTGCCAGCAGCTTGGGGGGAGGCCTTCCCTCGGATGGCTACACCTTC
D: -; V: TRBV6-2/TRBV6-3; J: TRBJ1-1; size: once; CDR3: CASSQTTAEAFF; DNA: TGTGCCAGCAGTCAAACTACAGCTGAAGCTTTCTTT
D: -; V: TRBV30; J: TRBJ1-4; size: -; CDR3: CAWSGAQGEKLFF; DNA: TGTGCCTGGTCAGGGGCTCAGGGTGAAAAACTGTTTTTT
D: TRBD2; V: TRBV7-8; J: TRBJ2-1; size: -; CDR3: CASSLAGGRGINEQFF; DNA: TGTGCCAGCAGCCTAGCGGGGGGGCGAGGGATAAATGAGCAGTTCTTC
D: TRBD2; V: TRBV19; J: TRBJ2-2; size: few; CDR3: CASMAGGNTGELFF; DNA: TGTGCCAGTATGGCGGGAGGGAACACCGGGGAGCTGTTTTTT
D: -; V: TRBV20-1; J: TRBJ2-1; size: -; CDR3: CSAFYNEQFF; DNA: TGCAGTGCTTTTTACAATGAGCAGTTCTTC
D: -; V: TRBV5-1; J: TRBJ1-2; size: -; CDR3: CASSLEGRYGYTF; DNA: TGCGCCAGCAGCTTGGAAGGACGGTATGGCTACACCTTC
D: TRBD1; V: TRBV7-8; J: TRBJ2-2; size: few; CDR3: CASSLTQGFGELFF; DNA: TGTGCCAGCAGCTTAACACAGGGGTTCGGGGAGCTGTTTTTT
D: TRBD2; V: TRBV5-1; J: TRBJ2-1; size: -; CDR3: CASSLVASGRANEQFF; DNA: TGCGCCAGCAGCTTGGTAGCCAGCGGGAGGGCCAATGAGCAGTTCTTC
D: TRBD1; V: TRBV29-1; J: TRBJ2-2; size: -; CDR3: CSVGGRDRNAGELFF; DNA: TGCAGCGTTGGGGGCCGGGACAGAAACGCCGGGGAGCTGTTTTTT
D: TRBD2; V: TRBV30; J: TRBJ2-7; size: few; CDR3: CAWRGGLAGAYEQYF; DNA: TGTGCCTGGAGAGGGGGACTAGCGGGAGCCTACGAGCAGTACTTC
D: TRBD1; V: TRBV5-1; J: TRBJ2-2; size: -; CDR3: CASSIWDSHTGELFF; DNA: TGCGCCAGCAGCATATGGGACAGCCACACCGGGGAGCTGTTTTTT
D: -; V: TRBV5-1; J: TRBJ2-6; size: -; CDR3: CASSLGEGTGANVLTF; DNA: TGCGCCAGCAGCTTGGGGGAAGGCACCGGGGCCAACGTCCTGACTTTC
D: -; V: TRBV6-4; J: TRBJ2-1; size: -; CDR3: CASSDSQGYNEQFF; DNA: TGTGCCAGCAGTGACTCGCAGGGCTACAATGAGCAGTTCTTC
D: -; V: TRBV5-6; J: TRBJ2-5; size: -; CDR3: CASSLGGNQETQYF; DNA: TGTGCCAGCAGCTTGGGAGGGAACCAAGAGACCCAGTACTTC
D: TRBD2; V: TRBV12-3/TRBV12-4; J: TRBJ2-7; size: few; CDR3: CASRASGSYEQYF; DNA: TGTGCCAGCCGGGCTAGCGGTTCCTACGAGCAGTACTTC
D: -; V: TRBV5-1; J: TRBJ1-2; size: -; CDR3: CASSSDGNYGYTF; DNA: TGCGCCAGCAGCTCCGACGGGAACTATGGCTACACCTTC
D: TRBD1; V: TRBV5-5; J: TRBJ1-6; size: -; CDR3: CASSEGQGDSPLHF; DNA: TGTGCCAGCAGCGAGGGACAGGGGGATTCACCCCTCCACTTT
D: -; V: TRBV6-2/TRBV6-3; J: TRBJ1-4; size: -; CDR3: CASSYQGRTNEKLFF; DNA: TGTGCCAGCAGTTACCAGGGGAGGACTAATGAAAAACTGTTTTTT
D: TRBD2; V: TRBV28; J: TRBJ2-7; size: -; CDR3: CASSPPGGSFSYEQYF; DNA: TGTGCCAGCAGTCCTCCCGGCGGGAGCTTCTCCTACGAGCAGTACTTC
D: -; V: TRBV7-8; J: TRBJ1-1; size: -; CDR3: CASSTQGDTEAFF; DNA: TGTGCCAGCAGCACCCAGGGAGACACTGAAGCTTTCTTT
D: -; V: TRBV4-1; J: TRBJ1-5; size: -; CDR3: CASSQDPERGNQPQHF; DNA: TGCGCCAGCAGCCAAGATCCGGAGAGGGGCAATCAGCCCCAGCATTTT
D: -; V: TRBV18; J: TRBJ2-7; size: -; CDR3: CASSPRVPGDLPEQYF; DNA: TGTGCCAGCTCACCACGGGTGCCGGGGGATCTCCCCGAGCAGTACTTC
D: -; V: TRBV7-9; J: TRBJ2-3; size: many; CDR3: CASSLAVMATDTQYF; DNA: TGTGCCAGCAGCTTAGCAGTAATGGCTACAGATACGCAGTATTTT
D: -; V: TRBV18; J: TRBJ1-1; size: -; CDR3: CASSPNEWTEAFF; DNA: TGTGCCAGCTCACCAAATGAGTGGACTGAAGCTTTCTTT
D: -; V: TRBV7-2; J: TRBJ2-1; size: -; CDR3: CASKVMVNEQFF; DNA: TGTGCCAGCAAAGTAATGGTGAATGAGCAGTTCTTC
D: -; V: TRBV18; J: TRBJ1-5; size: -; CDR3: CASSLSGTISNQPQHF; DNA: TGTGCCAGCTCACTCTCCGGGACCATCAGCAATCAGCCCCAGCATTTT
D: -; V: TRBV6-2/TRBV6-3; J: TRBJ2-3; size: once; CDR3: CASSYLGTTDTQYF; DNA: TGTGCCAGCAGTTATTTAGGGACGACAGATACGCAGTATTTT
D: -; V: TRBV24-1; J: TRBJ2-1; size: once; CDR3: CATSEYREGEQFF; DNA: TGTGCCACCAGTGAGTACAGGGAGGGAGAGCAGTTCTTC
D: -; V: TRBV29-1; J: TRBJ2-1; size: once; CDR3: CSVRDPSSYNEQFF; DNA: TGCAGCGTACGGGACCCGAGCTCCTACAATGAGCAGTTCTTC